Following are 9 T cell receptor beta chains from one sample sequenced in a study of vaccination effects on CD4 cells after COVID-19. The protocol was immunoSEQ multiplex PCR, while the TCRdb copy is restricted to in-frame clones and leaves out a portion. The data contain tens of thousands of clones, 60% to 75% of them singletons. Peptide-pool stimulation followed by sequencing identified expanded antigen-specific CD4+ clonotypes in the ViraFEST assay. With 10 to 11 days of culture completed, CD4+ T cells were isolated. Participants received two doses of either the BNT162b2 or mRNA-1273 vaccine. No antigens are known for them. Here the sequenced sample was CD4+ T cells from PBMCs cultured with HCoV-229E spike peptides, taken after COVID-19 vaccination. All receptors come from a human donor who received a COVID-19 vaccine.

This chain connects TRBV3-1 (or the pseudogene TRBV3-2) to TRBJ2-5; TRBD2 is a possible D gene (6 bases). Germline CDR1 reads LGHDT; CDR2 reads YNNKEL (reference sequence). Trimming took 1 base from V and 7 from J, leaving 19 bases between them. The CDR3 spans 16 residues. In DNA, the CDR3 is TGTGCCAGCAGCCAAGGACAAGCTACGCGGGGTGGGACCCAGTACTTC. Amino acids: CASSQGQATRGGTQYF.

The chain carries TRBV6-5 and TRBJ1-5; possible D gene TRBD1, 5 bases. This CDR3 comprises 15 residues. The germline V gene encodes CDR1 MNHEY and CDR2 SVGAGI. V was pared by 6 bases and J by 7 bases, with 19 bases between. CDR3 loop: CASSPNPGIYQPQHF. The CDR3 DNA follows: TGTGCCAGCAGCCCCAACCCAGGGATTTACCAGCCCCAGCATTTT.

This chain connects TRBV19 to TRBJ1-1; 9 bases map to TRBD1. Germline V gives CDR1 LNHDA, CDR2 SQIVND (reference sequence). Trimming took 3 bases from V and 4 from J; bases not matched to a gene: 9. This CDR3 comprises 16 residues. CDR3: CASSIPPTGGFTEAFF. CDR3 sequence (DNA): TGTGCCAGTAGTATTCCCCCCACAGGGGGCTTCACTGAAGCTTTCTTT.

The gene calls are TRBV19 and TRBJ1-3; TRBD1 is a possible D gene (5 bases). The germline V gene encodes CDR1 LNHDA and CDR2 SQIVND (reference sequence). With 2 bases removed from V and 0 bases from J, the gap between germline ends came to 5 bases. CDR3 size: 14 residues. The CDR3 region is CASSITGSGNTIYF. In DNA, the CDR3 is TGTGCCAGTAGTATAACAGGCTCTGGAAACACCATATATTTT. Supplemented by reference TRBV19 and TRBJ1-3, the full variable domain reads DGGITQSPKYLFRKEGQNVTLSCEQNLNHDAMYWYRQDPGQGLRLIYYSQIVNDFQKGDIAEGYSVSREKKESFPLTVTSAQKNPTAFYLCASSITGSGNTIYFGEGSWLTVV.

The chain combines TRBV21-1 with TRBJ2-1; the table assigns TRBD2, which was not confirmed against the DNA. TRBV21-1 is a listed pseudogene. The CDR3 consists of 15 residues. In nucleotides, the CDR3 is TGTGCCAGCAGCAAAGCTCGAAGCGGCCGATGGGAGCAGTTCTTC. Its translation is CASSKARSGRWEQFF.

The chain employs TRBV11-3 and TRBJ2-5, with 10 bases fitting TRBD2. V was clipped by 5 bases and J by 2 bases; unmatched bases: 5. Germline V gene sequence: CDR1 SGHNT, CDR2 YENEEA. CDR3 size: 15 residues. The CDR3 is CASSEGLALQETQYF. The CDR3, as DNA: TGTGCCAGCAGCGAGGGACTAGCGTTGCAAGAGACCCAGTACTTC.

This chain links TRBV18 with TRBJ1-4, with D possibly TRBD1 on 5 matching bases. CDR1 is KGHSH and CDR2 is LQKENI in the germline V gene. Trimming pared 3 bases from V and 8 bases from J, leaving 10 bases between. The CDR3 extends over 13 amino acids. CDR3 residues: CASSPQGGEKLFF. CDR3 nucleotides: TGTGCCAGCTCACCCCAGGGAGGGGAAAAACTGTTTTTT.

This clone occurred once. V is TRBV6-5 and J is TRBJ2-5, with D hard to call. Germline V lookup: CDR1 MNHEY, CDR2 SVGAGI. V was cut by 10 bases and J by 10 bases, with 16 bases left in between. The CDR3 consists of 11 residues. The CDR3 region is CATRTGLLQYF. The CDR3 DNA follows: TGTGCCACCCGGACCGGCCTTCTCCAGTACTTC.

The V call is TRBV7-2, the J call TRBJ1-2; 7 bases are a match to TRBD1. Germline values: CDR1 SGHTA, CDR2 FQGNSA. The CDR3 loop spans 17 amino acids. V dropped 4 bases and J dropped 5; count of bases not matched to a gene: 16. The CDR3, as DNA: TGTGCCAGCAGCTACGAGAGACAGGGAATTTTGCGGTATGGCTACACCTTC. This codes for CASSYERQGILRYGYTF.